This is a list of T cell receptor beta chains from one sample in a study of Ad26.COV2.S vaccination and SARS-CoV-2 variants. The protocol was immunoSEQ multiplex PCR, while the TCRdb copy is restricted to in-frame clones and leaves out a portion. The table shows around 300,000 clones, with around 89% occurring only once. Sequenced material: peripheral blood, taken in a trial of Ad26.COV2.S vaccine versus placebo. These receptors were obtained from a person aged 18-65 years who received the Ad26.COV2.S COVID-19 vaccine or a placebo. Each CDR3 is given with its conserved first and last residue. The D gene is left open where the match is weak. Clone size is given for some rows only: seen once, a few or many times, or a class if the clone is expanded.

>NA|NA|TRBJ2-1|TRBV11-2
CASSLIGGATGEQFF
TGTGCCAGCAGCTTAATTGGAGGGGCCACGGGTGAGCAGTTCTTC
>NA|TRBD1|TRBJ1-1|TRBV27
CASKDRGVPEAFF
TGTGCCAGCAAGGACAGGGGGGTTCCTGAAGCTTTCTTT
>NA|NA|TRBJ2-5|TRBV9
CASSRSALSQETQYF
TGTGCCAGCAGCAGAAGCGCTCTAAGCCAAGAGACCCAGTACTTC
>NA|TRBD2|TRBJ2-1|TRBV2
CASSVASGSYNEQFF
TGTGCCAGCAGTGTGGCTAGCGGCTCCTACAATGAGCAGTTCTTC
>NA|TRBD1|TRBJ1-1|TRBV2
CASSEWTGGFTEAFF
TGTGCCAGCAGTGAATGGACAGGGGGATTCACTGAAGCTTTCTTT
>NA|TRBD1|TRBJ2-2|TRBV5-1
CASSFDAGTENTGELFF
TGCGCCAGCAGCTTCGATGCCGGGACAGAGAACACCGGGGAGCTGTTTTTT
>NA|TRBD1|TRBJ2-7|TRBV6-2/TRBV6-3
CVSSYLGQVYEQYF
TGTGTCAGCAGTTACCTCGGACAGGTCTACGAGCAGTACTTC
>once|TRBD1|TRBJ1-5|TRBV7-2
CASSLAGGMNHQPQHF
TGTGCCAGCAGCTTAGCAGGGGGCATGAATCATCAGCCCCAGCATTTT
>NA|NA|TRBJ1-6|TRBV28
CASSFSGAGSPLHF
TGTGCCAGCAGTTTTTCAGGGGCCGGATCACCCCTCCACTTT
>NA|NA|TRBJ1-3|TRBV21-1
CASSNLISSGNTIYF
TGTGCCAGCAGCAACCTCATAAGCTCTGGAAACACCATATATTTT
>NA|TRBD1|TRBJ2-1|TRBV5-1
CASREMQGVNEQFF
TGCGCCAGCAGGGAAATGCAGGGGGTCAATGAGCAGTTCTTC
>NA|NA|TRBJ1-1|TRBV29-1
CSVAAYSEAFF
TGCAGCGTTGCTGCGTACTCTGAAGCTTTCTTT
>once|TRBD2|TRBJ2-7|TRBV13
CASSFGGAGVYEQYF
TGTGCCAGCAGCTTCGGAGGAGCGGGAGTCTACGAGCAGTACTTC
>NA|NA|TRBJ2-2|TRBV6-4
CASSQQENTGELFF
TGTGCCAGCAGCCAACAGGAAAACACCGGGGAGCTGTTTTTT
>NA|TRBD1|TRBJ1-2|TRBV6-5
CASTAGGEVNYGYTF
TGTGCCAGCACGGCAGGGGGCGAGGTTAACTATGGCTACACCTTC
>NA|NA|TRBJ1-6|TRBV6-5
CASSPGRVNSPLHF
TGTGCCAGCAGCCCAGGACGAGTTAATTCACCCCTCCACTTT
>NA|TRBD1|TRBJ2-5|TRBV18
CASSLQGQAGGETQYF
TGTGCCAGCTCACTCCAGGGACAGGCAGGTGGTGAGACCCAGTACTTC
>NA|NA|TRBJ1-5|TRBV20-1
CSASNRAGPNQPQHF
TGCAGTGCTAGTAATCGTGCAGGCCCCAATCAGCCCCAGCATTTT
>NA|NA|TRBJ1-1|TRBV14
CASSQLLNTEAFF
TGTGCCAGCAGCCAACTGTTGAACACTGAAGCTTTCTTT
>NA|NA|TRBJ1-1|TRBV5-8
CASSWAVSEAFF
TGTGCCAGCAGCTGGGCTGTTTCTGAAGCTTTCTTT
>few|TRBD1|TRBJ1-1|TRBV29-1
CSVEGTGTGDTEAFF
TGCAGCGTTGAAGGAACCGGGACAGGGGATACTGAAGCTTTCTTT
>NA|NA|TRBJ1-4|TRBV11-2
CASSLYPGEKLFF
TGTGCCAGCAGCTTATATCCGGGTGAAAAACTGTTTTTT
>NA|NA|TRBJ1-1|TRBV10-3
CAISVDPNTEAFF
TGTGCCATCAGTGTTGATCCGAACACTGAAGCTTTCTTT
>NA|NA|TRBJ2-1|TRBV28
CASLLTLSVSSYNEQFF
TGTGCCAGCCTATTGACCCTCTCGGTGAGCTCCTACAATGAGCAGTTCTTC
>NA|TRBD1|TRBJ2-2|TRBV6-2/TRBV6-3
CASSYSGQVLFF
TGTGCCAGCAGTTACTCGGGACAGGTGCTGTTTTTT
>NA|NA|TRBJ1-1|TRBV7-2
CASSLISIGLTEAFF
TGTGCCAGCAGCTTAATAAGTATAGGGCTGACTGAAGCTTTCTTT
>NA|NA|TRBJ2-7|TRBV14
CASSQTSYEQYF
TGTGCCAGCAGCCAAACTTCCTACGAGCAGTACTTC
>NA|NA|TRBJ2-2|TRBV19
CASSLGENTGELFF
TGTGCCAGTAGCCTGGGTGAGAACACCGGGGAGCTGTTTTTT
>few|NA|TRBJ1-1|TRBV3-1/TRBV3-2
CASSHLNTEAFF
TGTGCCAGCAGCCATCTGAACACTGAAGCTTTCTTT
>once|NA|TRBJ1-1|TRBV5-1
CASSTSLDTEAFF
TGCGCCAGCAGTACTTCCTTGGACACTGAAGCTTTCTTT
>NA|NA|TRBJ2-6|TRBV5-5
CASSLSPSSGANVLTF
TGTGCCAGCAGCTTGAGCCCGAGCTCTGGGGCCAACGTCCTGACTTTC
>NA|NA|TRBJ2-3|TRBV29-1
CSVGLGDTQYF
TGCAGCGTTGGTCTGGGAGATACGCAGTATTTT
>once|TRBD1|TRBJ2-7|TRBV28
CASSGGQGIYEQYF
TGTGCCAGCTCAGGGGGACAGGGGATCTACGAGCAGTACTTC
>NA|TRBD2|TRBJ2-5|TRBV4-1
CASSQEMYSGSRETQYF
TGCGCCAGCAGCCAAGAGATGTATAGCGGGAGTCGGGAGACCCAGTACTTC
>NA|NA|TRBJ2-2|TRBV5-1
CASSFRTGNTGELFF
TGCGCCAGCAGCTTCAGGACGGGAAACACCGGGGAGCTGTTTTTT
>NA|NA|TRBJ1-1|TRBV18
CASSPPRGGERSTEAFF
TGTGCCAGCTCACCACCTCGAGGGGGGGAGAGGAGCACTGAAGCTTTCTTT
>NA|NA|TRBJ1-3|TRBV4-3
CASSAGASSGNTIYF
TGCGCCAGCTCTGCCGGGGCCAGCTCTGGAAACACCATATATTTT
>NA|NA|TRBJ2-3|TRBV29-1
CSVDQGSFADTQYF
TGCAGCGTTGATCAGGGGAGTTTCGCAGATACGCAGTATTTT
>NA|NA|TRBJ2-5|TRBV7-9
CASSHRTVGTQYF
TGTGCCAGCAGCCACAGGACTGTGGGGACCCAGTACTTC
>NA|TRBD1|TRBJ2-7|TRBV5-1
CASSLQGQNIEQYF
TGCGCCAGCAGCTTGCAGGGACAGAATATCGAGCAGTACTTC
>NA|TRBD2|TRBJ2-2|TRBV10-2
CASTLAGDGELFF
TGCGCCAGCACTTTAGCGGGGGACGGGGAGCTGTTTTTT
>once|NA|TRBJ2-1|TRBV30
CAWRLAHMDEQFF
TGTGCCTGGAGGTTAGCGCATATGGATGAGCAGTTCTTC
>once|NA|TRBJ1-3|TRBV28
CASRPSPWSGNTIYF
TGTGCCAGCAGACCTTCTCCCTGGTCCGGAAACACCATATATTTT
>few|NA|TRBJ2-2|TRBV19
CASSIGSANTGELFF
TGTGCCAGTAGTATCGGCAGCGCGAACACCGGGGAGCTGTTTTTT
>NA|NA|TRBJ1-5|TRBV12-5
CASGSQGFQPQHF
TGTGCTAGTGGGTCGCAGGGGTTTCAGCCCCAGCATTTT
>few|NA|TRBJ2-5|TRBV7-9
CASSLDGGGHQETQYF
TGTGCCAGCAGCTTAGATGGCGGGGGCCACCAAGAGACCCAGTACTTC
>NA|TRBD1|TRBJ1-4|TRBV27
CASRTSTGGYEKLFF
TGTGCCAGCAGGACCTCGACAGGGGGCTATGAAAAACTGTTTTTT
>once|TRBD1|TRBJ2-7|TRBV28
CASSFLGQAYEQYF
TGTGCCAGCAGTTTTCTTGGACAGGCCTACGAGCAGTACTTC
>NA|NA|TRBJ1-4|TRBV4-2
CASSQMDSHHNEKLFF
TGTGCCAGCAGCCAGATGGACAGCCACCATAATGAAAAACTGTTTTTT
>NA|NA|TRBJ2-6|TRBV4-1
CASSPTPGSSPGANVLTF
TGCGCCAGCAGCCCCACACCGGGGTCCAGCCCTGGGGCCAACGTCCTGACTTTC
>NA|NA|TRBJ2-3|TRBV9
CASSVAVSTDTQYF
TGTGCCAGCAGCGTAGCTGTGAGCACAGATACGCAGTATTTT
>NA|NA|TRBJ1-6|TRBV2
CASSEEGGAISPLHF
TGTGCCAGCAGTGAAGAGGGGGGGGCGATTTCACCCCTCCACTTT
>NA|NA|TRBJ2-1|TRBV19
CASSNRALHNEQFF
TGTGCCAGTAGCAACCGGGCCCTACACAATGAGCAGTTCTTC
>NA|NA|TRBJ1-4|TRBV19
CASSGNLNEKLFF
TGTGCCAGTAGCGGGAACTTAAATGAAAAACTGTTTTTT
>NA|TRBD2|TRBJ2-7|TRBV27
CASSLSMTSGSYEQYF
TGTGCCAGCAGTTTATCGATGACTAGCGGCTCCTACGAGCAGTACTTC
>few|NA|TRBJ2-1|TRBV28
CASSFVSGTDGYNEQFF
TGTGCCAGCAGTTTCGTAAGTGGGACCGACGGTTACAATGAGCAGTTCTTC
>once|TRBD2|TRBJ2-7|TRBV11-3
CASSSGSGSEQYF
TGTGCCAGCAGCAGCGGGAGCGGCTCCGAGCAGTACTTC
>few|NA|TRBJ2-7|TRBV7-2
CASSLPGIYEQYF
TGTGCCAGCAGCTTACCAGGGATATACGAGCAGTACTTC
>NA|TRBD2|TRBJ2-1|TRBV6-5
CASSYSSGGDYNEQFF
TGTGCCAGCAGTTACTCGAGCGGGGGAGACTACAATGAGCAGTTCTTC